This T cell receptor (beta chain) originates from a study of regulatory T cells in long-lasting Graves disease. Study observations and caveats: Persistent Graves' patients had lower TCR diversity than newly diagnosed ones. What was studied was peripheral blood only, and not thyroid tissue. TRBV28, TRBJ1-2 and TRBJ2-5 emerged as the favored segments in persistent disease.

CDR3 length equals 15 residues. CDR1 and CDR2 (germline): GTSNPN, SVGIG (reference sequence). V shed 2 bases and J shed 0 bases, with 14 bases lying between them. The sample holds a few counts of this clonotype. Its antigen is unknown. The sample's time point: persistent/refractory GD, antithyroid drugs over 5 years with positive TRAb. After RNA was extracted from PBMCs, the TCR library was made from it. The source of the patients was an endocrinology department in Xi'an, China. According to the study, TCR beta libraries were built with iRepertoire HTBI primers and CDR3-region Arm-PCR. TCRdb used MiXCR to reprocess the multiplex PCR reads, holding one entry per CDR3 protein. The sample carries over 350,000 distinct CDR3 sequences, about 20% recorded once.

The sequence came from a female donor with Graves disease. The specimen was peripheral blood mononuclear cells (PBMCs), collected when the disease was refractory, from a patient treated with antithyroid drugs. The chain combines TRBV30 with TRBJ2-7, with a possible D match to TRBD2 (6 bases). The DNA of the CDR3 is TGTGCCTGGAGTAGAGGGACTTCCAACTCCTACGAGCAGTACTTC. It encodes CAWSRGTSNSYEQYF.